This T cell receptor beta chain was observed in a study of blood T cell repertoires in COVID-19. About the research overall: The origin of the acute and convalescent COVID-19 samples was the United States, Italy and Spain. The analysed material was cDNA or gDNA that came from T cells, B-cell-depleted T cells, or PBMCs.

This clone was picked up one time. The CDR3 is 16 amino acids. CDR1 and CDR2 from the germline V gene are LNHDA and SQIVND (reference sequence). Trimming cost V 3 bases and J 4 bases; bases outside gene matches: 8. Libraries were prepared by immunoSEQ multiplex PCR; TCRdb keeps only in-frame clonotypes and omits some of them. The sample carries 200,000 to 300,000 clones, 86% recorded once. The source of this sequence is a man aged 25 to 40 with active or convalescent COVID-19. Material for sequencing was peripheral blood. V gene TRBV19 combines with J gene TRBJ1-4, with 7 nucleotides matching TRBD1. CDR3 in DNA: TGTGCCAGTAGTATCCGACAGGGATTTGGTAATGAAAAACTGTTTTTT. It translates to CASSIRQGFGNEKLFF.